This T cell receptor beta chain was sequenced for a study of monozygotic twins with inflammatory bowel disease. TCRdb reanalyzed the 5' RACE reads, giving one entry per CDR3 protein sequence and no DNA. Across over 130,000 distinct CDR3 sequences, the top ten clones capture 2% to 2.5% of the sample. The CDR3 is 16 amino acids. Germline V CDR1 and CDR2: SGHTA, FQGTGA. Sample: blood. The chain combines TRBV7-3 with TRBJ2-1; checking the TCRdb D call of TRBD1 is not possible without DNA. The TCR sequence derives from a human donor with ulcerative colitis or Crohn's disease, or a healthy co-twin of an affected twin (not recorded which). The CDR3: CASSLRRQGAYNEQFF.